The 6 T cell receptor beta chains given below trace back to one sample, sequenced in a study of blood T cell repertoires in COVID-19. Some clones are missing from TCRdb's copy, which holds only in-frame ones; the method was immunoSEQ multiplex PCR. The sample comprises some 300,000 clones, roughly 89% of which are singletons, and about 9.4% rests with the top ten. Sequencing was done on a sample of PBMCs or T cells enriched from blood (not recorded which). These receptors were taken from a woman aged 25 to 39 who had recovered from COVID-19.

The chain has TRBV28 and TRBJ2-2; D is possibly TRBD2 (6 bases). Deletions cut 3 bases from V and 5 bases from J, with 19 bases between. The CDR3 is 17 amino acids. Germline V CDR1 and CDR2: MDHEN, SYDVKM. Here the CDR3 reads CASSFTPGRGGTGELFF. The CDR3 nucleotides read TGTGCCAGCAGTTTCACCCCGGGTAGGGGAGGAACCGGGGAGCTGTTTTTT. Filled out from reference TRBV28 and TRBJ2-2, the complete variable domain reads DVKVTQSSRYLVKRTGEKVFLECVQDMDHENMFWYRQDPGLGLRLIYFSYDVKMKEKGDIPEGYSVSREKKERFSLILESASTNQTSMYLCASSFTPGRGGTGELFFGEGSRLTVL.

The V and J genes are TRBV5-4 and TRBJ1-6; D is perhaps TRBD1 (5 bases). V lost 2 bases and J lost 15, with 15 bases in between. This CDR3 region has 13 residues. The germline gives CDR1 SGHNT, CDR2 YYREEE (reference sequence). The DNA of the CDR3 is TGTGCCAGCAGCTTTAACCCAGGGATGGGCCTCCACTTT. Translated, it gives CASSFNPGMGLHF.

The CDR3 sequence: CASSLYGGKLGNTIYF. The CDR3 DNA is TGCGCCAGCAGCTTGTATGGGGGCAAACTTGGAAACACCATATATTTT. The rearrangement joins TRBV5-1 to TRBJ1-3; perhaps TRBD1 as D (6 bases). The CDR3 loop spans 16 amino acids. The V gene's germline CDR1 is SGHRS and CDR2 YFSETQ. V was cut by 1 base and J by 3 bases, with 14 bases left in between.

This chain connects TRBV11-2 to TRBJ2-5; 10 nucleotides match TRBD1. J was trimmed by 7 bases and V by 4 bases; bases with no gene match: 9. This CDR3 is built from 15 residues. Per germline, CDR1 SGHAT and CDR2 FQNNGV. The CDR3 DNA reads TGTGCCAGCAGCTCTTACGGGACAGGGGTTGGGACCCAGTACTTC. It is translated as CASSSYGTGVGTQYF.

The chain carries TRBV19 and TRBJ2-7; 11 bases agree with TRBD1. The ends lost 4 bases at V and 2 bases at J; junction bases unmatched: 1. Germline lookup yields CDR1 LNHDA and CDR2 SQIVND (reference sequence). The CDR3 spans 14 residues. This CDR3 reads CASSRDRGAYEQYF. In nucleotides, the CDR3 is TGTGCCAGTAGTAGGGACAGGGGGGCCTACGAGCAGTACTTC.

There are many counts of this clone. The gene calls are TRBV15 and TRBJ2-5; D is perhaps TRBD2 (5 bases). The CDR3 covers 15 residues. The V and J ends lost 0 bases and 2 bases respectively, with 10 bases between them. Germline V gene data show CDR1 as LNHNV and CDR2 as YYDKDF (reference sequence). The CDR3 spells CATSREGAIQETQYF. The CDR3 DNA follows: TGTGCCACCAGCAGAGAGGGAGCGATTCAAGAGACCCAGTACTTC.